These 7 T cell receptor beta chains originate from one sample sequenced in a study of HIV-infected patients and healthy controls. cDNA was made from approximately 500 ng RNA using alpha and beta constant primers. Each of the alpha and beta chains got its own library through chain-specific third strand synthesis with indices. Using its own MiXCR run on the 5' RACE reads, TCRdb lists one record per CDR3 protein. The sample shows approximately 9,400 distinct CDR3 sequences, approximately 8% of them seen only once. The repertoire came from unfractionated whole blood and reflected all unsorted peripheral T cells. Sample: blood. The source is an adult in good health.

This clonotype came up many times. The chain combines TRBV2 with TRBJ2-4, with D tentatively TRBD2 (5 bases). Per germline, CDR1 SNHLY and CDR2 FYNNEI. V lost 7 bases to trimming and J lost 9 bases, with 10 bases between them. The CDR3 consists of 11 residues. The CDR3 reads CASKVEGIQYF. DNA for the CDR3: TGTGCCAGCAAGGTTGAGGGCATTCAGTACTTC.

To note about this clonotype: Germline is not matched at one junction end, which may reflect a read error. The chain uses TRBV7-9 and TRBJ2-7; the D is unclear. The CDR3 is made up of 15 amino acids. Per germline, CDR1 SEHNR and CDR2 FQNEAQ (reference sequence). DNA for the CDR3: TGTGCCAGCAGCTTAAGCCCTAGTGGTACCTACGGGCAGTACTTC. This gives the protein CASSLSPSGTYGQYF.

This clonotype was seen at least ten times. The chain has TRBV7-2 and TRBJ2-5, with 10 bases identical to TRBD2. V shed 1 base and J 2 bases; nucleotides not matched to a gene: 4. The CDR3 contains 16 residues. The V gene's germline CDR1 is SGHTA and CDR2 FQGNSA. The CDR3 sequence: CASSLGASGGQETQYF. The CDR3 DNA reads as TGTGCCAGCAGCTTAGGTGCTAGCGGGGGTCAAGAGACCCAGTACTTC.

This clonotype is medium-sized (0.01 to 0.1%) in the sample. The CDR3 DNA reads TGTGCCAGCAGCCCTCCAAAGGGTTTGGACACTGAAGCTTTCTTT. It translates to CASSPPKGLDTEAFF. V and J are TRBV16 and TRBJ1-1; unclear D gene. From germline, CDR1 is KGHSY and CDR2 FQNENV. The CDR3 has 15 residues. The V end was cut by 4 bases, the J end by 3 bases, with 15 bases between. The variable domain in full, with the rest retrieved from reference TRBV16 and TRBJ1-1, is GEEVAQTPKHLVRGEGQKAKLYCAPIKGHSYVFWYQQVLKNEFKFLISFQNENVFDETGMPKERFSAKCLPNSPCSLEIQATKLEDSAVYFCASSPPKGLDTEAFFGQGTRLTVV.

Many counts were recorded for this clonotype. The chain carries TRBV5-1 and TRBJ2-2, with D possibly TRBD2 on 7 matching bases. Germline V lookup: CDR1 SGHRS, CDR2 YFSETQ. With 3 bases removed from V and 3 bases from J, the gap between germline ends came to 12 bases. The CDR3 spans 15 residues. Here the CDR3 DNA reads TGCGCCAGCAGCTCCAGGGGAGGGGACACCGGGGAGCTGTTTTTT. Translating it yields CASSSRGGDTGELFF.

The rearrangement links TRBV6-5 to TRBJ2-3; D might be TRBD2 (5 bases). The CDR3 is 14 amino acids. CDR1 MNHEY and CDR2 SVGAGI come from the germline V gene. V dropped 6 bases and J dropped 3 bases, with 13 bases sitting between them. CDR3 loop: CASRGGWSTDTQYF. The CDR3 nucleotides are TGTGCCAGCAGGGGCGGGTGGTCGACAGATACGCAGTATTTT.

This clonotype was found many times. The chain recombines TRBV20-1 with TRBJ2-3; 8 bases agree with TRBD1. This CDR3 comprises 14 residues. Germline V gives CDR1 DFQATT, CDR2 SNEGSKA (reference sequence). V was pared by 6 bases and J by 2 bases, with 7 bases of the junction left unmatched. CDR3: CSARGQGNTDTQYF. The CDR3 DNA is TGCAGTGCCAGGGGGCAGGGGAACACAGATACGCAGTATTTT.